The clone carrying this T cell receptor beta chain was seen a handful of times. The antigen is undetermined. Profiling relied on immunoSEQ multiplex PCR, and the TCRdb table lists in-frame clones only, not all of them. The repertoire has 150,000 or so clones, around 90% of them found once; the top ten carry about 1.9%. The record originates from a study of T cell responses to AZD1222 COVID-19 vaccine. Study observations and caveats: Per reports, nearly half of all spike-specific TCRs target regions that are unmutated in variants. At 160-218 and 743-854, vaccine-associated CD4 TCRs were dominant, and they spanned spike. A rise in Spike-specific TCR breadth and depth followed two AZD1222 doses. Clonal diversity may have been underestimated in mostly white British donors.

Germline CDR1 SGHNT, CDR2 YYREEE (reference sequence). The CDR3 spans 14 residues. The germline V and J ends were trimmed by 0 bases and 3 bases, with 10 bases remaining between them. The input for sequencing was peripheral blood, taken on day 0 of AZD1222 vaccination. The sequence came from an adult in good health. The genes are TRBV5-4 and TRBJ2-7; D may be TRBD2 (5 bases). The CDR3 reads CASSLAGLHYEQYF. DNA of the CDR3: TGTGCCAGCAGCTTGGCTGGACTGCACTACGAGCAGTACTTC.